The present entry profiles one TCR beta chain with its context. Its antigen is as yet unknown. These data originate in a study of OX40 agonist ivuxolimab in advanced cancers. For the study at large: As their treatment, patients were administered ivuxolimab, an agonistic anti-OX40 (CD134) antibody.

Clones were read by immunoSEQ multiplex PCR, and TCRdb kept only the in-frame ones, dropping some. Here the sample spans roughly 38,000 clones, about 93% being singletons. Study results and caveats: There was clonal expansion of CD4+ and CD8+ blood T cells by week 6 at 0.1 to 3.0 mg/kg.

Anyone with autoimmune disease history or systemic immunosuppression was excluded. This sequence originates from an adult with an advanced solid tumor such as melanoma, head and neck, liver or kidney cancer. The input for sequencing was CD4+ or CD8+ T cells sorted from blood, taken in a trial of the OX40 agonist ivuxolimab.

The CDR3 DNA reads as TGCGCCAGCAGCCAAGATCAGGGAATGGGCACTGAAGCTTTCTTT. As protein: CASSQDQGMGTEAFF. The chain carries TRBV4-1 and TRBJ1-1, with D possibly being TRBD1 (5 bases). CDR3 length equals 15 residues. With 0 bases removed from V and 4 bases from J, the gap between germline ends came to 12 bases. Germline V gives CDR1 MGHRA, CDR2 YSYEKL.